The source of this T cell receptor beta chain is a study of cytomegalovirus exposure and HLA in healthy donors. The study's findings and limits: According to an earlier analysis, most TCR beta V segments yielded productive rearrangements about 90% or about 30% of the time.

Turning to this clone: Its antigen is unidentified.

Both 60 Vbeta primers and 13 Jbeta primers went into the PCR. The protocol was immunoSEQ multiplex PCR, while the TCRdb copy is restricted to in-frame clones and leaves out a portion. Across roughly 200,000 clones, the top ten clones capture 6.5% of the sample. This clonotype was sampled from a man aged 25-45 years in good health and CMV-seronegative. The sequenced material came from PBMCs.

The CDR3 coding sequence is TGTGCCAGCAGTGATCCCACAGTATCTAACTATGGCTACACCTTC. This codes for CASSDPTVSNYGYTF. The chain carries TRBV25-1 and TRBJ1-2; D not certain. The germline CDR1 and CDR2 sequences are MGHDK and SYGVNS. The V end was cut by 3 bases, the J end by 0 bases, with 11 bases between. The CDR3 runs 15 residues.